The 11 T cell receptor beta chains in this list originate from one sample, sequenced in a study of early T cells in non-severe SARS-CoV-2 infection. TCRdb reprocessed the 5' RACE reads with MiXCR, giving one entry per CDR3 protein. The sample contains fewer than 35,000 distinct CDR3 sequences, roughly 9.2% of which appear only once. Specimen: whole blood. The receptors originated from an adult who was a healthcare worker with PCR-confirmed SARS-CoV-2 infection or an uninfected control (not recorded which).

J is TRBJ2-7 and V is TRBV7-2; D gene ambiguous. The V end was cut by 2 bases, the J end by 2 bases, with 7 bases between. The germline CDR1 and CDR2 sequences are SGHTA and FQGNSA. This CDR3 contains 13 residues. CDR3 nucleotide sequence: TGTGCCAGCAGCTTAACGGTACCCTACGAGCAGTACTTC. Translating it yields CASSLTVPYEQYF.

The chain uses TRBV6-5 and TRBJ2-7, with 8 positions matching TRBD1. From germline, CDR1 is MNHEY and CDR2 SVGAGI. The CDR3 is made up of 12 amino acids. Trimming took 6 bases from V and 7 from J; bases not matched to a gene: 5. CDR3 amino acids: CASSRTGREQYF. In DNA, the CDR3 is TGTGCCAGCAGCCGGACAGGGAGAGAGCAGTACTTC.

This clonotype was seen many times. The chain links TRBV29-1 to TRBJ1-1, with unresolved D. From germline, CDR1 is SQVTM and CDR2 ANQGSEA. Trimming took 8 bases from V and 1 from J, leaving 11 bases between them. The length of the CDR3 is 12 residues. This CDR3 reads CSTRQANTEAFF. CDR3 DNA sequence: TGCAGCACCAGGCAGGCGAACACTGAAGCTTTCTTT.

The rearrangement links TRBV27 to TRBJ2-1, with 11 bases fitting TRBD2. This CDR3 has 15 amino acids. With 8 bases clipped from V and 7 bases from J, the junction kept 10 bases outside the gene matches. Germline V CDR1 and CDR2: MNHEY, SMNVEV (reference sequence). The CDR3 reads CASLFTSGGYNEQFF. The CDR3 DNA reads TGTGCCAGCCTTTTTACTAGCGGGGGTTATAATGAGCAGTTCTTC.

This clonotype occurred many times. The chain uses TRBV7-9 and TRBJ2-1, with 7 positions matching TRBD1. There are 15 residues in the CDR3. The V segment lost 1 base and the J segment 9 bases; nucleotides outside the gene matches: 9. The V gene's germline CDR1 is SEHNR and CDR2 FQNEAQ (reference sequence). CDR3 in amino acids: CASSLERRGSGEQFF. The CDR3 coding sequence is TGTGCCAGCAGCTTAGAGCGCAGGGGGAGCGGTGAGCAGTTCTTC.

Only a few counts were recorded for this clonotype. The V gene is TRBV18, the J gene TRBJ1-1; TRBD1 is a possible D gene (5 bases). The CDR3 is 14 amino acids. Between the trimmed V and J ends, which lost 7 bases and 0 bases, there was a span of 12 bases. Germline CDR1 KGHSH, CDR2 LQKENI. The CDR3 loop reads CASFAGTMNTEAFF. CDR3 nucleotides: TGTGCCAGCTTTGCGGGGACTATGAACACTGAAGCTTTCTTT.

Points on this clonotype: A read error may explain this, as a much larger clone is one base away. The V call is TRBV7-9, the J call TRBJ1-3; D gene unclear. This CDR3 comprises 12 residues. V lost 6 bases, J lost 8 bases, and 11 bases lay in between. Germline V gene sequence: CDR1 SEHNR, CDR2 FQNEAQ (reference sequence). For the CDR3, the DNA is TGTGCCAGCAGACTACGTGGGGACACCATATATTTT. It codes for CASRLRGDTIYF.

Ten or more counts support this clonotype. J is TRBJ2-6 and V is TRBV20-1; D is unclear. This CDR3 is built from 15 residues. Trimming stripped 0 bases from V and 2 bases from J, with 8 bases between. CDR1 and CDR2 from the germline V gene are DFQATT and SNEGSKA (reference sequence). This chain's CDR3 is CSARDTGTGANVLTF. CDR3 nucleotides: TGCAGTGCTAGAGATACTGGGACTGGGGCCAACGTCCTGACTTTC.

The chain couples TRBV5-1 to TRBJ1-2; 9 bases are a match to TRBD1. Trimming took 4 bases from V and 6 from J; bases not matched to a gene: 7. This CDR3 contains 14 residues. In germline, CDR1 is SGHRS, CDR2 YFSETQ. The CDR3 DNA follows: TGCGCCAGCAGCCCCGGAGGACAGGGGAATGGCTACACCTTC. Amino acids: CASSPGGQGNGYTF.

Details on this clonotype: At one end, the junction sequence differs from germline, possibly due to a read error. This chain uses TRBV7-3 with TRBJ2-3; the match to TRBD1 covers 7 bases. This CDR3 contains 16 residues. CDR1 and CDR2 from the germline V gene are SGHTA and FQGTGA. The CDR3 DNA is TGTGCCAGCAGCCCATCGCTAGGGGGCTACGGAGATACGCAATATTTT. Residues: CASSPSLGGYGDTQYF.

This clonotype was recorded a few times. The V and J genes are TRBV25-1 and TRBJ1-3; perhaps TRBD1 as D (5 bases). Germline V lookup: CDR1 MGHDK, CDR2 SYGVNS. This CDR3 comprises 16 residues. Trimming left V 6 bases short and J 1 base short, with 16 bases between. The CDR3 loop is CASSPYPAGSGNTIYF. The CDR3 nucleotides are TGTGCCAGCAGCCCCTATCCCGCAGGGTCTGGAAACACCATATATTTT.